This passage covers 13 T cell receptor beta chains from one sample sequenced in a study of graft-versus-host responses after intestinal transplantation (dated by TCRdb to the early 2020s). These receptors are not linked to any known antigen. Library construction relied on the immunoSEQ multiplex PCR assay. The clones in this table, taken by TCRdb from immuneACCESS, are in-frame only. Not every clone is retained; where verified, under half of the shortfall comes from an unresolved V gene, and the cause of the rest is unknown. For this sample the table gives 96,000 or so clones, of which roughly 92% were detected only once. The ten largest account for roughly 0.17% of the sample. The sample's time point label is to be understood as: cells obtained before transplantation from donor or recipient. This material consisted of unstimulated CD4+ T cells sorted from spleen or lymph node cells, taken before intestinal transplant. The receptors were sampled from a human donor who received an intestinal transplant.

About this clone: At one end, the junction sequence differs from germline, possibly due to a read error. The CDR3 bases are TGTGCCAGCAGGGAAGTACTATGGGAGACCCAGTACTTC. Translating gives CASREVLWETQYF. The chain uses TRBV6-1 and TRBJ2-5; no clear D gene. This CDR3 comprises 13 residues. Germline assignment: CDR1 MNHNS and CDR2 SASEGT.

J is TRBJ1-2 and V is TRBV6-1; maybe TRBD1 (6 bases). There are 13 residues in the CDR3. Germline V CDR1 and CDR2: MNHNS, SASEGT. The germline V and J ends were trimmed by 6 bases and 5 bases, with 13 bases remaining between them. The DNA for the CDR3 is TGTGCCAGCAGCCCGGGACAAGTTTATGGCTACACCTTC. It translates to CASSPGQVYGYTF.

CDR3 protein: CASSQIARQGARDGYTF. The CDR3 DNA follows: TGTGCCAGCAGCCAAATAGCCCGACAGGGGGCAAGGGATGGCTACACCTTC. J is TRBJ1-2 and V is TRBV5-5, with 10 nucleotides matching TRBD1. V dropped 4 bases and J dropped 6; count of bases not matched to a gene: 15. The CDR3 spans 17 residues. The germline gives CDR1 SGHKS, CDR2 YYEKEE (reference sequence).

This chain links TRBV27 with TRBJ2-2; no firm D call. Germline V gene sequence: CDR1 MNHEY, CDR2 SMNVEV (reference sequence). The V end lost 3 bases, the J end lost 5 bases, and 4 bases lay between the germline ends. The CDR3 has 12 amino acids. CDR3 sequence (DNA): TGTGCCAGCAGTTTTAATACCGGGGAGCTGTTTTTT. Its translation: CASSFNTGELFF.

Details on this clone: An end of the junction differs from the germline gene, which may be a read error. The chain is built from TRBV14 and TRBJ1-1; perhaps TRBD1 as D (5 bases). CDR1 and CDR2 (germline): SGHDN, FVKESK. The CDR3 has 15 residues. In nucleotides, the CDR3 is TGTGCCAGCAGCCAGGGGCCGGGGAGGAACGCTGAAGCTTTCTTT. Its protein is CASSQGPGRNAEAFF.

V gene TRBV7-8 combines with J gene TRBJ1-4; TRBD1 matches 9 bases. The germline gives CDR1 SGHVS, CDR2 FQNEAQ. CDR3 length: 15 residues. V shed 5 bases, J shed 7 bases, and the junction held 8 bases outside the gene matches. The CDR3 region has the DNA TGTGCCAGCAGCCCGACAGGACAGGGGCGTGAAAAACTGTTTTTT. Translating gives CASSPTGQGREKLFF. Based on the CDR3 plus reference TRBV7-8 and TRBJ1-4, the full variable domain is GAGVSQSPRYKVAKRGQDVALRCDPISGHVSLFWYQQALGQGPEFLTYFQNEAQLDKSGLPSDRFFAERPEGSVSTLKIQRTQQEDSAVYLCASSPTGQGREKLFFGSGTQLSVL.

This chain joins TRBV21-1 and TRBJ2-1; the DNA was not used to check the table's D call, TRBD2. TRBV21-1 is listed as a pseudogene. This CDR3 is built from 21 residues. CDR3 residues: CASSNNPGTSGGAEYGNEQFF. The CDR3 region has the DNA TGTGCCAGCAGCAACAACCCCGGGACTAGCGGGGGGGCAGAATATGGCAATGAGCAGTTCTTC.

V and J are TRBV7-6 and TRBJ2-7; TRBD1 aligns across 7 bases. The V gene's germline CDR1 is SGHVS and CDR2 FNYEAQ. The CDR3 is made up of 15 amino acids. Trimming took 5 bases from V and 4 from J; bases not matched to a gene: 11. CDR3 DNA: TGTGCCAGCAGCAACACAGGGGCGGGTGTGTACGAGCAGTACTTC. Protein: CASSNTGAGVYEQYF.

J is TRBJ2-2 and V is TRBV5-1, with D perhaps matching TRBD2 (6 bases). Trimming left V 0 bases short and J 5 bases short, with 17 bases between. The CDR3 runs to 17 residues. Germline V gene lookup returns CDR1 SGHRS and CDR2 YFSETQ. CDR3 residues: CASSLAEASVMTGELFF. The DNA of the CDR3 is TGCGCCAGCAGCTTGGCCGAGGCTAGCGTTATGACCGGGGAGCTGTTTTTT.

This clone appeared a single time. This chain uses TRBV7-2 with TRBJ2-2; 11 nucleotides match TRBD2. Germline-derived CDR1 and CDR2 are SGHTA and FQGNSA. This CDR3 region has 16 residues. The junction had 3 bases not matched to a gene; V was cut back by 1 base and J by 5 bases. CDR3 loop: CASSLVVAGGTGELFF. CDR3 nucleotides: TGTGCCAGCAGCTTAGTGGTAGCGGGGGGGACCGGGGAGCTGTTTTTT.

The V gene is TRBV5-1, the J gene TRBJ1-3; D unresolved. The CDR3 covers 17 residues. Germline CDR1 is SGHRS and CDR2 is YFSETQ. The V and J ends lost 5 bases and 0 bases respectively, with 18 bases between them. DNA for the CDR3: TGCGCCAGCAGACCTAGAGGGTTCCAGCACTCTGGAAACACCATATATTTT. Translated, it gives CASRPRGFQHSGNTIYF. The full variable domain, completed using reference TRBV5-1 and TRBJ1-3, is KAGVTQTPRYLIKTRGQQVTLSCSPISGHRSVSWYQQTPGQGLQFLFEYFSETQRNKGNFPGRFSGRQFSNSRSEMNVSTLELGDSALYLCASRPRGFQHSGNTIYFGEGSWLTVV.

Written as DNA, the CDR3 is TGTGCCAGTAGTGGGGGGGGAGGCACAGATACGCAGTATTTT. The encoded protein is CASSGGGGTDTQYF. The chain carries TRBV19 and TRBJ2-3, with 7 bases identical to TRBD2. The V segment lost 5 bases and the J segment 1 base; nucleotides outside the gene matches: 3. The CDR3 sequence is 14 residues long. Looked up from germline, CDR1 is LNHDA and CDR2 is SQIVND (reference sequence).

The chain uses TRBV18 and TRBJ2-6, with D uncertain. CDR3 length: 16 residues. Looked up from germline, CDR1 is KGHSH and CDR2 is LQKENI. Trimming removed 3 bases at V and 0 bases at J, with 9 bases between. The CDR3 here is CASSPSTVSGANVLTF. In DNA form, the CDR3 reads TGTGCCAGCTCACCTTCTACGGTCTCTGGGGCCAACGTCCTGACTTTC.